These 14 T cell receptor beta chains were sequenced from one sample in a study of cytotoxic CD8 clonotypes in ibrutinib-treated CLL. Produced via immunoSEQ multiplex PCR; TCRdb's table is partial and in-frame only. In the table there are 110,000 to 150,000 clones, 76% of which are singletons. The specimen comprised PBMCs, sampled after 24 months of ibrutinib treatment. The receptors come from a human donor with chronic lymphocytic leukemia.

This clone occurred a few times. V is TRBV15 and J is TRBJ1-4; 9 bases match TRBD1. The V segment lost 1 base and the J segment 8 bases; nucleotides outside the gene matches: 14. This CDR3 has 18 amino acids. The V gene's germline CDR1 is LNHNV and CDR2 YYDKDF (reference sequence). The CDR3, as DNA: TGTGCCACCAGCAGAGGGCCGGGACAGGGACCCCGAGGGGAAAAACTGTTTTTT. Protein sequence: CATSRGPGQGPRGEKLFF.

The V and J genes are TRBV7-2 and TRBJ1-1, with a weak D call TRBD1 (6 bases). The germline V gene encodes CDR1 SGHTA and CDR2 FQGNSA. This CDR3 is built from 12 residues. V was clipped by 7 bases and J by 5 bases, with 11 bases between them. The CDR3 DNA reads TGTGCCAGCAACCGAGGGGGGACTGAAGCTTTCTTT. It encodes CASNRGGTEAFF. The whole variable domain, remainder taken from reference TRBV7-2 and TRBJ1-1, is GAGVSQSPSNKVTEKGKDVELRCDPISGHTALYWYRQSLGQGLEFLIYFQGNSAPDKSGLPSDRFSAERTGGSVSTLTIQRTQQEDSAVYLCASNRGGTEAFFGQGTRLTVV.

The V call is TRBV30, the J call TRBJ1-1; D gene uncertain. V was trimmed by 2 bases and J by 11 bases, leaving 12 bases between them. Per germline, CDR1 GTSNPN and CDR2 SVGIG (reference sequence). The CDR3 loop spans 11 amino acids. The DNA for the CDR3 is TGTGCCTGGAGTACCCCGGCGGGGGCTTTCTTT. This encodes CAWSTPAGAFF.

This rearrangement joins TRBV5-1 to TRBJ2-7; D possibly uses TRBD1 or TRBD2 (5 bases each). This CDR3 contains 13 residues. Trimming removed 4 bases at V and 3 bases at J, with 11 bases between. CDR1 and CDR2 (germline): SGHRS, YFSETQ. The CDR3 nucleotides read TGCGCCAGCAGCCCCGGGGCCAACTACGAGCAGTACTTC. Translating it yields CASSPGANYEQYF. The full variable domain, completed using reference TRBV5-1 and TRBJ2-7, is KAGVTQTPRYLIKTRGQQVTLSCSPISGHRSVSWYQQTPGQGLQFLFEYFSETQRNKGNFPGRFSGRQFSNSRSEMNVSTLELGDSALYLCASSPGANYEQYFGPGTRLTVT.

V usage is TRBV7-9 and J usage is TRBJ2-2, with 9 bases fitting TRBD2. The germline gives CDR1 SEHNR, CDR2 FQNEAQ (reference sequence). Germline trimming cut 6 bases from V and 8 bases from J; bases unmatched to any gene: 7. This CDR3 comprises 14 residues. The CDR3 sequence: CASRPSGMTGELFF. CDR3 nucleotides: TGTGCCAGCAGGCCTAGCGGGATGACGGGGGAGCTGTTTTTT.

The chain employs TRBV5-1 and TRBJ2-5, with 8 nucleotides matching TRBD1. Per germline, CDR1 SGHRS and CDR2 YFSETQ. J was trimmed by 5 bases and V by 3 bases; bases with no gene match: 6. The CDR3 totals 14 residues. As DNA, the CDR3 is TGCGCCAGCAGCTCCCCAGGGGGCGCGGAGACCCAGTACTTC. Its translation is CASSSPGGAETQYF. Based on the CDR3 plus reference TRBV5-1 and TRBJ2-5, the full variable domain is KAGVTQTPRYLIKTRGQQVTLSCSPISGHRSVSWYQQTPGQGLQFLFEYFSETQRNKGNFPGRFSGRQFSNSRSEMNVSTLELGDSALYLCASSSPGGAETQYFGPGTRLLVL.

The chain combines TRBV11-3 with TRBJ2-1; maybe TRBD2 (6 bases). Germline values: CDR1 SGHNT, CDR2 YENEEA. The V end lost 0 bases, the J end lost 4 bases, and 19 bases lay between the germline ends. This CDR3 region has 18 residues. CDR3 sequence reads: CASSLDGWRDSIYNEQFF. The CDR3 nucleotides read TGTGCCAGCAGCTTAGATGGGTGGAGGGACTCAATTTACAATGAGCAGTTCTTC.

The CDR3 DNA is TGTGCCAGCAGTTTAGGTGGACAGTCCGGGGAGCTGTTTTTT. Translating it yields CASSLGGQSGELFF. This chain connects TRBV28 to TRBJ2-2; maybe TRBD1 (6 bases). The V and J ends lost 2 bases and 6 bases respectively, with 10 bases between them. The CDR3 is 14 residues long. Per germline, CDR1 MDHEN and CDR2 SYDVKM.

This clone came up a few times. The chain employs TRBV29-1 and TRBJ1-5, with 7 bases that match TRBD1. The CDR3 has 12 amino acids. J lost 5 bases, V lost 6 bases, and 4 bases had no gene match. Germline V gives CDR1 SQVTM, CDR2 ANQGSEA. CDR3 sequence: CSVGDSHQPQHF. For the CDR3, the DNA is TGCAGCGTGGGGGACAGCCATCAGCCCCAGCATTTT.

This CDR3 reads CASSFRGQGYEQYF. As DNA, the CDR3 is TGTGCCAGCAGTTTTAGGGGACAGGGGTACGAGCAGTACTTC. The rearrangement joins TRBV6-6 to TRBJ2-7, with 10 nucleotides matching TRBD1. CDR3 size: 14 residues. V lost 4 bases and J lost 4; bases outside the gene matches: 4. Germline V CDR1 and CDR2: MNHNY, SVGAGI (reference sequence).

The V gene is TRBV19, the J gene TRBJ2-1, with 8 positions matching TRBD2. Germline V gene sequence: CDR1 LNHDA, CDR2 SQIVND (reference sequence). There are 19 residues in the CDR3. J was trimmed by 5 bases and V by 1 base; bases with no gene match: 16. CDR3 nucleotide sequence: TGTGCCAGTAGTATAGTGGCCCCTGGGGTAGCGGGACACAACAATGAGCAGTTCTTC. As protein: CASSIVAPGVAGHNNEQFF.

This clone was seen a few times. The chain combines TRBV30 with TRBJ1-4, with D possibly being TRBD1 (5 bases). The CDR3 extends over 13 amino acids. Trimming cost V 2 bases and J 8 bases, with 12 bases left between them. Germline V gene lookup returns CDR1 GTSNPN and CDR2 SVGIG (reference sequence). CDR3 residues: CAWSRGEVEKLFF. The CDR3 bases are TGTGCCTGGAGTCGGGGGGAGGTGGAAAAACTGTTTTTT.

This clone was detected a few times. The chain recombines TRBV10-3 with TRBJ1-2; D might be TRBD1 (6 bases). Per germline, CDR1 ENHRY and CDR2 SYGVKD. Trimming took 10 bases from V and 8 from J, leaving 23 bases between them. This CDR3 contains 14 residues. The CDR3 DNA reads as TGTGCCACCAGGGGCTCCCTACAGCAACGGGGCTACACCTTC. It specifies CATRGSLQQRGYTF.

This chain uses TRBV19 with TRBJ2-1; TRBD1 aligns across 12 bases. The germline V gene encodes CDR1 LNHDA and CDR2 SQIVND (reference sequence). V dropped 5 bases and J dropped 0; count of bases not matched to a gene: 11. The CDR3 has 19 amino acids. The CDR3 protein is CASSLMGDRGPSSYNEQFF. The CDR3 DNA sequence: TGTGCCAGTAGTCTAATGGGGGACAGGGGGCCCAGCTCCTACAATGAGCAGTTCTTC.